This TCR beta chain derives from a study of T-cell memory formation after mild COVID-19. TCRdb re-derived calls from the 5' RACE reads in MiXCR, one entry per CDR3 protein. The table shows some 350,000 distinct CDR3 sequences, with about an eighth occurring only once. The CDR3 contains 15 residues. V shed 4 bases and J 0 bases; nucleotides not matched to a gene: 3. The germline V gene encodes CDR1 SGHRS and CDR2 YFSETQ. Study-level findings and limits: Contracting clones, day 15 to 85, had balanced CD4/CD8, and later expanders favored CD4+. Prior to infection, memory already included some responding clones, suggesting cross-reactive memory joined.

A note on this clonotype: The antigen is undetermined.

V gene TRBV5-1 combines with J gene TRBJ2-2, with TRBD1 identical over 7 bases. The sample was PBMCs or a T cell subset sorted from them (not recorded which). The origin of this receptor is a man between 18 and 29 years old who had mild COVID-19 (a few samples of this study predate the infection). Cell type and time point are not known. The CDR3 sequence is CASSRDSPNTGELFF. CDR3 coding DNA: TGCGCCAGCAGCCGGGACAGCCCGAACACCGGGGAGCTGTTTTTT. Drawing the rest from reference TRBV5-1 and TRBJ2-2, the complete variable domain is KAGVTQTPRYLIKTRGQQVTLSCSPISGHRSVSWYQQTPGQGLQFLFEYFSETQRNKGNFPGRFSGRQFSNSRSEMNVSTLELGDSALYLCASSRDSPNTGELFFGEGSRLTVL.